Listed below are T cell receptor beta chains from one sample, sequenced in a study of cytomegalovirus exposure and HLA in healthy donors. Some clones are missing from TCRdb's copy, which holds only in-frame ones; the method was immunoSEQ multiplex PCR. Of around 220,000 clones listed, over 80% are singletons. Sequencing was performed on PBMCs. These receptors were collected from a woman in her 30s in good health and CMV-seropositive. The conserved cysteine and the conserved F or W are not part of the CDR3 here. The order of the fields is D gene, V gene, CDR3 protein. D genes are given only for firm matches.

D: TRBD2; V: TRBV6-5; CDR3: ASRIRLAAYNEQF
D: .; V: TRBV4-3; CDR3: ASSQGNQNTGELF
D: .; V: TRBV6-5; CDR3: ASSYREVQY
D: TRBD2; V: TRBV6-4; CDR3: ASSDSAGAGDEQF
D: .; V: TRBV6-5; CDR3: AAMGGAYTEAF
D: TRBD1; V: TRBV29-1; CDR3: SVERQGDTGELF
D: TRBD1; V: TRBV28; CDR3: ASTGTGHSYEQY
D: .; V: TRBV28; CDR3: ASRRQSSYEQY
D: .; V: TRBV13; CDR3: ASSLAGSVNYGYT
D: TRBD2; V: TRBV6-4; CDR3: ASSGTSGTGDTQY
D: .; V: TRBV7-6; CDR3: ASSAGHGANVLT
D: .; V: TRBV15; CDR3: ATSRERGATGNTIY
D: .; V: TRBV10-3; CDR3: AISDGLPLGRYGYT
D: TRBD2; V: TRBV29-1; CDR3: SVGLTSGHGGTQY
D: .; V: TRBV28; CDR3: ASSSYRRSGNEKLF
D: .; V: TRBV7-8; CDR3: ASGLGPSRGAGYEQY
D: .; V: TRBV6-5; CDR3: ASSYGREANTEAF
D: .; V: TRBV29-1; CDR3: SVVSPGRGRNTEAF
D: .; V: TRBV7-9; CDR3: ASSLVGQLGANYGYT
D: .; V: TRBV30; CDR3: AWAKEPPRDGYT
D: TRBD1; V: TRBV27; CDR3: ASSLGQANYGYT
D: TRBD2; V: TRBV14; CDR3: ASSQFRAGLAGTDTQY
D: .; V: TRBV5-1; CDR3: ASSLVNGEQF
D: TRBD1; V: TRBV6-1; CDR3: ASSWTGADGYT
D: .; V: TRBV5-4; CDR3: ASSPNYYTEAF
D: .; V: TRBV6-5; CDR3: ASRGPDTEAF
D: .; V: TRBV7-9; CDR3: ASMHGSGNQPQH
D: .; V: TRBV7-4; CDR3: ASSTDTNTEAF
D: TRBD2; V: TRBV29-1; CDR3: SVLGLAGGETQY
D: .; V: TRBV28; CDR3: ARGNSITTLYGYT
D: .; V: TRBV5-4; CDR3: ASSLSAEMAYEQY
D: .; V: TRBV9; CDR3: ASGGGTGELF
D: .; V: TRBV25-1; CDR3: ASSPEGSPGNYEQY
D: .; V: TRBV28; CDR3: ASSSTPDTNGYT
D: .; V: TRBV15; CDR3: ATSSRIAELNTDTQY
D: .; V: TRBV6-5; CDR3: ASSYSKVGKDEQY